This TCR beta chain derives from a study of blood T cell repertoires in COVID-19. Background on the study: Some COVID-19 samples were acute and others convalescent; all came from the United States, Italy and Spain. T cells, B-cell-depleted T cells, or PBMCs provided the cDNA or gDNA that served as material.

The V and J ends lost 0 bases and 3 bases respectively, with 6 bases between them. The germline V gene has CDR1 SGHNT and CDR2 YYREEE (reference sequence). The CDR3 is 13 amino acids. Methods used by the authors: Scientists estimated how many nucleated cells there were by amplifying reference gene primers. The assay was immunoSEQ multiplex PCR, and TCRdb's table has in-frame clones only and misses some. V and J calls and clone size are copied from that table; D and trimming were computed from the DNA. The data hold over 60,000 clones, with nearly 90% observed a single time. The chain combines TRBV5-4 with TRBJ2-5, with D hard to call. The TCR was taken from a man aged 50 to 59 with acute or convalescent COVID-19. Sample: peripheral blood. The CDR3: CASSLGRKETQYF. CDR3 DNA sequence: TGTGCCAGCAGCTTGGGCAGGAAAGAGACCCAGTACTTC. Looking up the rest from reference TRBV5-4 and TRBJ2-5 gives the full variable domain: ETGVTQSPTHLIKTRGQQVTLRCSSQSGHNTVSWYQQALGQGPQFIFQYYREEENGRGNFPPRFSGLQFPNYSSELNVNALELDDSALYLCASSLGRKETQYFGPGTRLLVL.